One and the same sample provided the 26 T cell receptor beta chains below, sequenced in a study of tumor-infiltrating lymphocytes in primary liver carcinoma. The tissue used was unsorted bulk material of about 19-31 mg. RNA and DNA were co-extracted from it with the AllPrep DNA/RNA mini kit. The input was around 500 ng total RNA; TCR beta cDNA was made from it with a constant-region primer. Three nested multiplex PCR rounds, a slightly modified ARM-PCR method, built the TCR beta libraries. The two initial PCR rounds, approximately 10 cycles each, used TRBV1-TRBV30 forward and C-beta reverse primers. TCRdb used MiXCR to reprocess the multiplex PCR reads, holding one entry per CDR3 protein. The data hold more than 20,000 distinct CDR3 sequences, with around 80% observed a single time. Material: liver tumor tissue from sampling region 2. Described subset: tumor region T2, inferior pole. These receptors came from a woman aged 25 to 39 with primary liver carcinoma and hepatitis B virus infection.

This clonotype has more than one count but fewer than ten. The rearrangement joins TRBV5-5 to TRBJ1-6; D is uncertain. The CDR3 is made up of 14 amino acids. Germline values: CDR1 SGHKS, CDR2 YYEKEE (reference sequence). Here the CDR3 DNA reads TGTACTAGCAACTTGGACGTCAGTAATTCACCCCTCCACTTT. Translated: CTSNLDVSNSPLHF. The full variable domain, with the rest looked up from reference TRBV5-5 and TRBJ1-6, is DAGVTQSPTHLIKTRGQQVTLRCSPISGHKSVSWYQQVLGQGPQFIFQYYEKEERGRGNFPDRFSARQFPNYSSELNVNALLLGDSALYLCTSNLDVSNSPLHFGNGTRLTVT.

The CDR3 protein is CASSERFVLRSNYGYTF. The CDR3 DNA reads TGTGCCAGCAGTGAACGGTTCGTCCTTAGATCTAACTATGGCTACACCTTC. The gene calls are TRBV6-1 and TRBJ1-2, with D unresolved. This CDR3 contains 17 residues. Trimming stripped 2 bases from V and 0 bases from J, with 16 bases between. The germline V gene encodes CDR1 MNHNS and CDR2 SASEGT.

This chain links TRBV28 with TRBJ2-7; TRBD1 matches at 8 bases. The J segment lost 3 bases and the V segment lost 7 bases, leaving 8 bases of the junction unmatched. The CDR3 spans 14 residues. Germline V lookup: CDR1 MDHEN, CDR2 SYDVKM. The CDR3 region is CASKGDRSYYEQYF. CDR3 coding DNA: TGTGCCAGCAAGGGGGACAGGAGTTACTACGAGCAGTACTTC. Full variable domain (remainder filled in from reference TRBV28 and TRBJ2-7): DVKVTQSSRYLVKRTGEKVFLECVQDMDHENMFWYRQDPGLGLRLIYFSYDVKMKEKGDIPEGYSVSREKKERFSLILESASTNQTSMYLCASKGDRSYYEQYFGPGTRLTVT.

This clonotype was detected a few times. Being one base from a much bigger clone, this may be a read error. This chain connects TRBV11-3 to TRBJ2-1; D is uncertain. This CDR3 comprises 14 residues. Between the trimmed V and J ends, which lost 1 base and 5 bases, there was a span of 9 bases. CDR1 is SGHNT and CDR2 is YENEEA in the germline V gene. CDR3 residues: CASSLGFSNNEQFF. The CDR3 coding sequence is TGTGCCAGCAGCTTAGGCTTCTCGAACAATGAGCAGTTCTTC.

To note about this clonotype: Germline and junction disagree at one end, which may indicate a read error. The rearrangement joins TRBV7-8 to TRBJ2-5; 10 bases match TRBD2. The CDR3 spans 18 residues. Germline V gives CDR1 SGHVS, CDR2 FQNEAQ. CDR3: CVSSLGEPSGSYQETQNF. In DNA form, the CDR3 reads TGTGTCAGCAGCTTAGGGGAACCTAGCGGGAGTTATCAAGAGACCCAGAACTTC.

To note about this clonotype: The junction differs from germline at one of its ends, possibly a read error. The CDR3 DNA reads TGTGTCAGCAATTACTCGACTCGTCTGACCCAGTACTTC. This encodes CVSNYSTRLTQYF. This sequence joins TRBV6-2 or TRBV6-3 and TRBJ2-5; D is unresolved. Germline CDR1 and CDR2: MNHEY and SVGEGT. The length of the CDR3 is 13 residues.

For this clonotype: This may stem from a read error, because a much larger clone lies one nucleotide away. This CDR3 is CGVGALGQRAEAFF. CDR3 DNA sequence: TGCGGCGTTGGAGCTTTGGGCCAAAGGGCTGAAGCTTTCTTT. The chain combines TRBV29-1 with TRBJ1-1; D not resolved. Germline values: CDR1 SQVTM, CDR2 ANQGSEA. The CDR3 covers 14 residues.

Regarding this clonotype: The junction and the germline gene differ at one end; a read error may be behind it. In nucleotides, the CDR3 is TGCGCAAGCAGACCTACAGGGATCGATGAGCAGTTCTTC. This sequence encodes CASRPTGIDEQFF. The rearrangement joins TRBV4-1 to TRBJ2-1, with D possibly TRBD1 on 6 matching bases. This CDR3 is 13 amino acids long. Per the germline V gene, CDR1 is MGHRA and CDR2 is YSYEKL.

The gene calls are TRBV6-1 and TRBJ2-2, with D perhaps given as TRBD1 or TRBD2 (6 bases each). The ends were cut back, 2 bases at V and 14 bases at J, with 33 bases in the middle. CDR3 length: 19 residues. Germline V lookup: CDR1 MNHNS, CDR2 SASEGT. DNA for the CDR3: TGTGCCAGCAGTGAAACCCTTCCCGGGGGCGCCGCTAACACCGGGGGACTGTTTTTT. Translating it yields CASSETLPGGAANTGGLFF.

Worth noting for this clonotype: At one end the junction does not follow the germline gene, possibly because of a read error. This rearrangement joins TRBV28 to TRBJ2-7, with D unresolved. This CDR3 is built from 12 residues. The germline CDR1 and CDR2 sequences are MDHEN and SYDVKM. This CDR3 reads CAISDSFYEQHF. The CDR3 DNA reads TGTGCCATCAGCGACTCCTTCTACGAGCAGCATTTC.

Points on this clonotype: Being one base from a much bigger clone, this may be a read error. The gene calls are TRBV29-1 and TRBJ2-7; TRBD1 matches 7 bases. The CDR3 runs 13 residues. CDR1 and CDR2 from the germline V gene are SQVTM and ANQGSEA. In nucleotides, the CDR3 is TGCAGTGTTGCCCCGACAGGGTTCCACGAGCAGTACTTC. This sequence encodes CSVAPTGFHEQYF.

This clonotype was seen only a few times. CDR3 amino acids: CASSKKDRARTGGPFF. DNA for the CDR3: TGTGCCAGCAGCAAGAAGGACAGGGCCCGCACCGGGGGGCCGTTTTTT. The chain carries TRBV21-1 and TRBJ2-2; no check of the table's D call, TRBD1, against the DNA was made. TRBV21-1 is marked as a pseudogene. This CDR3 contains 16 residues.

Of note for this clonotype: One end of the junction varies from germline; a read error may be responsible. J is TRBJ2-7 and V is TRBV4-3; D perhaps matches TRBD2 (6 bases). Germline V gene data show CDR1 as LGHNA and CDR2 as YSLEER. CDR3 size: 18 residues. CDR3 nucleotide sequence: TGCGCCAACAGTCAAGCTGTGACGGGGGATCACATTAGCTACGATCAGTACTTC. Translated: CANSQAVTGDHISYDQYF.

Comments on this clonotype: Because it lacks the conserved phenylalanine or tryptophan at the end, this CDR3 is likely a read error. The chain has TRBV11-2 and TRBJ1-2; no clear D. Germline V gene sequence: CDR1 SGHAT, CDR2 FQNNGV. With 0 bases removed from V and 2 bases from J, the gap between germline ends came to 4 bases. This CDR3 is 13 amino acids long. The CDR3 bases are TGTGCCAGCAGCTTAGACGGGAACTATGGCTACACCATC. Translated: CASSLDGNYGYTI.

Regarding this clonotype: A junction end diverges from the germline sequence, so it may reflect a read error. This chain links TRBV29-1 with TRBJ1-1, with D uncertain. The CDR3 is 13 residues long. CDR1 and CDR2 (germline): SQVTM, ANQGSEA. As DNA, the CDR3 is TGCAGCGTTTATCACAATCTGAACACTGAAGGTTTCTTC. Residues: CSVYHNLNTEGFF.

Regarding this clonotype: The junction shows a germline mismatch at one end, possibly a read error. CDR3 in DNA: TGTGCCAGCGGCGTCTTGAATGGGACCAACGTCCTGACTTTC. Translating gives CASGVLNGTNVLTF. The chain joins TRBV9 to TRBJ2-6; D ambiguous. The CDR3 is made up of 14 amino acids. Per germline, CDR1 SGDLS and CDR2 YYNGEE.

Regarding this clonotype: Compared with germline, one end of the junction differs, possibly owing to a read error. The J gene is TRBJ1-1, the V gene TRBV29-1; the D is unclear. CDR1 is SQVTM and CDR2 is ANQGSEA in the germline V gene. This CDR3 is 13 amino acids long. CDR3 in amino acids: CSVYHTLNTEALF. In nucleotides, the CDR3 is TGCAGCGTTTATCACACTCTGAACACTGAGGCTCTCTTT.

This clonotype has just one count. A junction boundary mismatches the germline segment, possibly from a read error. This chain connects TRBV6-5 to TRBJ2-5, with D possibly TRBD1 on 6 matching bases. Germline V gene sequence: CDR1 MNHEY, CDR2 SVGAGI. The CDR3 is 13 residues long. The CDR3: CASSIDRLLTQYF. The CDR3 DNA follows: TGTGCCAGCAGTATCGACAGGTTGCTGACCCAGTATTTC.

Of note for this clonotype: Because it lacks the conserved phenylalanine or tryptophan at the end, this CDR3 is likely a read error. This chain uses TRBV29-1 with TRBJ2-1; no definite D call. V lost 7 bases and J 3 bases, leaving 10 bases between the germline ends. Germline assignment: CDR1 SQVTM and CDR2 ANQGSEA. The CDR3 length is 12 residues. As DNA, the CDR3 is TGCAGCGACCTATGGGACTACAATGAGCAGTTCCTC. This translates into CSDLWDYNEQFL.

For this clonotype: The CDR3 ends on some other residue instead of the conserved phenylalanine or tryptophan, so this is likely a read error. The CDR3 sequence is CASSRTRQGRGDTQYL. The CDR3 DNA reads as TGTGCCAGCAGCCGGACGCGACAGGGAAGGGGAGATACGCAGTATCTT. The chain has TRBV11-2 and TRBJ2-3, with 7 bases matching TRBD1. Trimming took 5 bases from V and 5 from J; bases not matched to a gene: 13. Germline V gives CDR1 SGHAT, CDR2 FQNNGV. CDR3 length: 16 amino acids.

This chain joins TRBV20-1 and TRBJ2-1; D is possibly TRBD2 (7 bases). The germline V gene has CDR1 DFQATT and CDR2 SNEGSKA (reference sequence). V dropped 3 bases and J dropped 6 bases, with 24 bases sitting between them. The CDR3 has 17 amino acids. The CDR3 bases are TGCAGTGCTAGGGGGGGGTTGGAACAGGGAGGAGGCAATGAGCAGTTCTTC. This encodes CSARGGLEQGGGNEQFF.

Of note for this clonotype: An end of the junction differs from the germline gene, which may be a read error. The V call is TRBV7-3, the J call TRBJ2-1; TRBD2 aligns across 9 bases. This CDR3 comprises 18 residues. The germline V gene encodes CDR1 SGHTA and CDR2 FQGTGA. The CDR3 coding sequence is TGTGCCAGCAGCTTATTCTTCGGAGCGGGAGGCCCTTACAACGAGCAGTTCTTC. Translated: CASSLFFGAGGPYNEQFF.

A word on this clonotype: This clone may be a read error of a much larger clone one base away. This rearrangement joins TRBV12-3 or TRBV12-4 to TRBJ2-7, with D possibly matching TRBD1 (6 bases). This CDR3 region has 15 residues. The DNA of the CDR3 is TGTGTCAGCCCACAATCCAGTACACAGGGTTACGAGCAGTACTTC. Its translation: CVSPQSSTQGYEQYF.

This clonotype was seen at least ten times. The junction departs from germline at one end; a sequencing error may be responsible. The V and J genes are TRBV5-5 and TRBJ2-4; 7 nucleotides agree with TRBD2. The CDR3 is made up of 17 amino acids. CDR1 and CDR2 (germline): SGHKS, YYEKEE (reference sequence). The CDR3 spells CASSLVEMREGSDIRYF. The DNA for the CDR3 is TGTGCCAGCAGCTTAGTAGAAATGAGGGAGGGGTCGGACATTCGGTACTTC.

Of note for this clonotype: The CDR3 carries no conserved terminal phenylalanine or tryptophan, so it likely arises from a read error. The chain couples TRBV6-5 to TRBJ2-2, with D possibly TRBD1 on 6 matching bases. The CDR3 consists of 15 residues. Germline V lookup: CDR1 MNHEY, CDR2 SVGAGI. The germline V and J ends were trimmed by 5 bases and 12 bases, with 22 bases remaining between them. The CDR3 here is CASSPRTVFTRKLFY. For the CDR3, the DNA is TGTGCCAGCAGTCCGCGGACAGTGTTCACCAGGAAGCTGTTTTAT.

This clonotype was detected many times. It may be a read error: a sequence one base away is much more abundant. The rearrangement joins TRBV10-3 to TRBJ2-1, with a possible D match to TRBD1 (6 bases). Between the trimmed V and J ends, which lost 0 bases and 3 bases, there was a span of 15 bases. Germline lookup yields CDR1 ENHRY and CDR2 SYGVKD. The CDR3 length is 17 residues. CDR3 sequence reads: CAISESRAARGYNEQFF. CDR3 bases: TGTGCCATCAGTGAGTCCCGAGCGGCCAGGGGCTACAATGAGCAGTTCTTC.